This T cell receptor beta chain came from a study of blood T cell repertoires in COVID-19. Study overall: The study drew acute and convalescent COVID-19 samples from the United States, Italy and Spain.

Cohorts were based on clinical histories the participants reported. All recovered Cohort 3 donors got two negative PCRs, got clearance, or saw symptom resolution. Here immunoSEQ multiplex PCR was the method, and the copy in TCRdb shows in-frame clones only, minus some. The sample holds 300,000 to 400,000 clones, around 90% seen once. Germline-derived CDR1 and CDR2 are LNHDA and SQIVND (reference sequence). V lost 5 bases and J lost 4; bases outside the gene matches: 8. The length of the CDR3 is 15 residues. This rearrangement joins TRBV19 to TRBJ2-7, with TRBD2 identical over 10 bases. This receptor was identified in a man aged 60-69 years who had recovered from COVID-19. Sequenced sample: PBMCs or T cells enriched from blood (not recorded which). The CDR3 spells CASSVTSGQPYEQYF. As DNA, the CDR3 is TGTGCCAGTAGTGTGACTAGCGGGCAACCATACGAGCAGTACTTC.